The T cell receptor beta chain described here comes from a study of blood T cell repertoires in COVID-19. Across the whole study: The origin of the acute and convalescent COVID-19 samples was the United States, Italy and Spain.

Repertoires were generated with immunoSEQ multiplex PCR, while TCRdb's copy carries only in-frame clones and drops some. This sample yields about 41,000 clones, of which around 83% are seen a single time; under 50% belongs to the top ten. V lost 5 bases and J 4 bases, leaving 15 bases between the germline ends. CDR1 is MDHEN and CDR2 is SYDVKM in the germline V gene. The CDR3 has 15 residues. The source material was peripheral blood. This sequence joins TRBV28 and TRBJ1-3; perhaps TRBD1 as D (6 bases). This clonotype was sampled from a woman of 80 years or more with active or convalescent COVID-19. The CDR3 DNA sequence: TGTGCCAGCAGTCCCCCTGGGGGGGCAGGAAACACCATATATTTT. As protein: CASSPPGGAGNTIYF.